The sequence of this T cell receptor (beta chain) was determined in a study of blood T cell repertoires in COVID-19. This table comes from immunoSEQ multiplex PCR, and its TCRdb copy is limited to in-frame clones, with some not included. The data hold tens of thousands of clones, with nearly 90% observed a single time. The ends lost 5 bases at V and 2 bases at J; junction bases unmatched: 18. The CDR3 runs to 18 residues. The specimen sequenced was peripheral blood. This chain connects TRBV5-3 to TRBJ1-1; 7 bases agree with TRBD1. TRBV5-3 is annotated as an ORF whose role is uncertain. The TCR comes from a human donor in a cohort sampled during active COVID-19. CDR3 region: CARSQDRTQPQINTEAFF. For the CDR3, the DNA is TGTGCCAGAAGTCAGGACAGGACACAACCCCAAATCAACACTGAAGCTTTCTTT.